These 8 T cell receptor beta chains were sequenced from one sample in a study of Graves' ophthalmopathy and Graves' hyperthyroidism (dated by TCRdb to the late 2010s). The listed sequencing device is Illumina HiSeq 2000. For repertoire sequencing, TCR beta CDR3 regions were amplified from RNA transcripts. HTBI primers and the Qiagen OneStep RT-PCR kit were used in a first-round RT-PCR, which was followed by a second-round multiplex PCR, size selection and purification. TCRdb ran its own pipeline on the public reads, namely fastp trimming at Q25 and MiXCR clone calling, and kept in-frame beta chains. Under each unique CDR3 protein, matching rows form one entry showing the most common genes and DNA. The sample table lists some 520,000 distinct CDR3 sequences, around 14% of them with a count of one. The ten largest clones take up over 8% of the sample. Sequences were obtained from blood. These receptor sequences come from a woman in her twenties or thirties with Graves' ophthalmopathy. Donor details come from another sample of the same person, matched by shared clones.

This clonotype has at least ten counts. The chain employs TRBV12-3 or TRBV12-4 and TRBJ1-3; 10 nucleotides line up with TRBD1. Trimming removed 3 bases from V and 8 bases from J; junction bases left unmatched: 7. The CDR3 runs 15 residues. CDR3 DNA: TGTGCCAGCAGTTTTGGGGGACAGGGGACGGACACCATATATTTT. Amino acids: CASSFGGQGTDTIYF.

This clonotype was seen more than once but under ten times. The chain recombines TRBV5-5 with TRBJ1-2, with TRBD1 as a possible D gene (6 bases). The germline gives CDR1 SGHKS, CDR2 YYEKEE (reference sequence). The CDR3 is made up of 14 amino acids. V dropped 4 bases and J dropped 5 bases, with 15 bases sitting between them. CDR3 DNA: TGTGCCAGCAGCCCGAGACAGGCCGCTTATGGCTACACCTTC. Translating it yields CASSPRQAAYGYTF.

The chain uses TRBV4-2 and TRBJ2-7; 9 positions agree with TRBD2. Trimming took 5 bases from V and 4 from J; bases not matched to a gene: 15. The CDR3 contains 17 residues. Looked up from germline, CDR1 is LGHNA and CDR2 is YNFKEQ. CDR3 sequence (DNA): TGTGCCAGCAGCAAATCAACTCCGGGACTAGCAGGATACGAGCAGTACTTC. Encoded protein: CASSKSTPGLAGYEQYF.

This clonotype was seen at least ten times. This chain's CDR3 is CASSPRRNTGELFF. The DNA of the CDR3 is TGTGCCAGCTCACCGAGGAGGAACACCGGGGAGCTGTTTTTT. The chain is built from TRBV6-1 and TRBJ2-2; D is unresolved. This CDR3 has 14 residues. V lost 8 bases and J lost 1, with 11 bases in between. Germline V gives CDR1 MNHNS, CDR2 SASEGT.

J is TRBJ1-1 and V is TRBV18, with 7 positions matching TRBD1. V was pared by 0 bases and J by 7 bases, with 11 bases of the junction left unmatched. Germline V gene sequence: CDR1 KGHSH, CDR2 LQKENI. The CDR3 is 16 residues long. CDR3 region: CASSPPGGGLDLEAFF. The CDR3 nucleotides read TGTGCCAGCTCACCACCCGGAGGGGGCCTCGACCTTGAAGCTTTCTTT.

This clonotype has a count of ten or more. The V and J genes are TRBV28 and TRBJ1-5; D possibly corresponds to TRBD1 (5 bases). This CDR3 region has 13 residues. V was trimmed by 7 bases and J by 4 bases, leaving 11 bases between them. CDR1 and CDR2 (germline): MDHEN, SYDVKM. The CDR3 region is CASISGGNQPQHF. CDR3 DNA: TGTGCCAGCATCTCCGGGGGGAATCAGCCCCAGCATTTT. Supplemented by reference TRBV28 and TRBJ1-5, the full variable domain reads DVKVTQSSRYLVKRTGEKVFLECVQDMDHENMFWYRQDPGLGLRLIYFSYDVKMKEKGDIPEGYSVSREKKERFSLILESASTNQTSMYLCASISGGNQPQHFGDGTRLSIL.

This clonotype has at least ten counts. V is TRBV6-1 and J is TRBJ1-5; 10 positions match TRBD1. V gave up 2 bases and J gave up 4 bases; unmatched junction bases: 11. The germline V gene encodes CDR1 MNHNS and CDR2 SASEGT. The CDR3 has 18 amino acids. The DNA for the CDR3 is TGTGCCAGCAGTGAAATACAAACCGGGACAGGGGCTAATCAGCCCCAGCATTTT. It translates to CASSEIQTGTGANQPQHF.

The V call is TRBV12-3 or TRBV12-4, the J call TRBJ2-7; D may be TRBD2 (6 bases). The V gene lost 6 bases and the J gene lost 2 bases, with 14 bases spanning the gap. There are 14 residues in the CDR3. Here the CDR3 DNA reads TGTGCCAGCAGCTTCGGACTACCTACCTACGAGCAGTACTTC. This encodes CASSFGLPTYEQYF.